These T cell receptor beta chains were read from a single sample in a study of T cells after yellow fever vaccination. From the 5' RACE reads, TCRdb called clonotypes with MiXCR, one entry per CDR3 protein. This repertoire shows approximately 160,000 distinct CDR3 sequences, around 8.5% found once; its top ten account for around 35%. The sequencing used CD8+ T cells sorted from PBMCs, collected 45 days after the yellow fever booster vaccination. The receptor set was obtained from a man between 18 and 35 years old who received the YFV17D yellow fever vaccine. CDR3s include the opening cysteine and the closing phenylalanine or tryptophan. The D gene is left open where the match is weak. The size field is filled for only some rows; it gives once, few, many or a size class.

V gene: TRBV4-3; CDR3 length: 15; clone size: few; J gene: TRBJ1-1; D gene: .; CDR3 DNA: TGCGCCAGCAGCCAAGATAAGCGACAGCACACTGAAGCTTTCTTT; CDR3 protein: CASSQDKRQHTEAFF
V gene: TRBV7-9; CDR3 length: 14; clone size: few; J gene: TRBJ1-1; D gene: .; CDR3 DNA: TGTGCCAGCAGCCCGACGGACCGGAACACTGAAGCTTTCTTT; CDR3 protein: CASSPTDRNTEAFF
V gene: TRBV12-3/TRBV12-4; CDR3 length: 17; clone size: few; J gene: TRBJ2-1; D gene: TRBD2; CDR3 DNA: TGTGCCAGCAGTTTACCGGTTCTAGCGGGATTTGACAATGAGCAGTTCTTC; CDR3 protein: CASSLPVLAGFDNEQFF
V gene: TRBV5-1; CDR3 length: 17; clone size: few; J gene: TRBJ2-3; D gene: TRBD2; CDR3 DNA: TGCGCCAGCAGCTTGGCGGCTAGCGGGGGGGGCAAAGATACGCAGTATTTT; CDR3 protein: CASSLAASGGGKDTQYF
V gene: TRBV5-1; CDR3 length: 12; clone size: many; J gene: TRBJ2-1; D gene: .; CDR3 DNA: TGCGCCAGCAGCTTGTTCGGCAATGAGCAGTTCTTC; CDR3 protein: CASSLFGNEQFF
V gene: TRBV7-9; CDR3 length: 14; clone size: .; J gene: TRBJ2-2; D gene: .; CDR3 DNA: TGTGCCAGCAGCTTTTCAGGGTCCCCCGGGGAGCTGTTTTTT; CDR3 protein: CASSFSGSPGELFF
V gene: TRBV4-3; CDR3 length: 16; clone size: .; J gene: TRBJ2-5; D gene: TRBD2; CDR3 DNA: TGCGCCAGCAGCCATGGAGCGGGGGGTAGCCAAGAGACCCAGTACTTC; CDR3 protein: CASSHGAGGSQETQYF
V gene: TRBV6-2/TRBV6-3; CDR3 length: 12; clone size: many; J gene: TRBJ1-5; D gene: .; CDR3 DNA: TGTGCCAGCAGTTATTCTGGCCAGCCCCAGCATTTT; CDR3 protein: CASSYSGQPQHF
V gene: TRBV5-6; CDR3 length: 14; clone size: .; J gene: TRBJ2-7; D gene: TRBD1; CDR3 DNA: TGTGCCAGCAGACGGACTCGGGACAGCTACGAGCAGTACTTC; CDR3 protein: CASRRTRDSYEQYF
V gene: TRBV6-2/TRBV6-3; CDR3 length: 16; clone size: few; J gene: TRBJ2-5; D gene: .; CDR3 DNA: TGTGCCAGCAGTTTCCCCGAGGTGGGGGTTTCCGAGACCCAGTACTTC; CDR3 protein: CASSFPEVGVSETQYF
V gene: TRBV6-2/TRBV6-3; CDR3 length: 13; clone size: many; J gene: TRBJ1-1; D gene: TRBD1; CDR3 DNA: TGTGCCAGCTGGACAGGGGGTGGTACTGAAGCTTTCTTT; CDR3 protein: CASWTGGGTEAFF
V gene: TRBV6-2/TRBV6-3; CDR3 length: 15; clone size: many; J gene: TRBJ2-1; D gene: .; CDR3 DNA: TGTGCCAGCAGTTACTCGGTCGGGTGGGTCAATGAGCAGTTCTTC; CDR3 protein: CASSYSVGWVNEQFF
V gene: TRBV4-3; CDR3 length: 12; clone size: many; J gene: TRBJ2-6; D gene: .; CDR3 DNA: TGCGCCAGCAGTGGTGGGGCCAACGTCCTGACTTTC; CDR3 protein: CASSGGANVLTF
V gene: TRBV29-1; CDR3 length: 16; clone size: .; J gene: TRBJ2-3; D gene: TRBD1; CDR3 DNA: TGCAGCGTCCAAACCGGGACAGGGGGCTTTGCAGATACGCAGTATTTT; CDR3 protein: CSVQTGTGGFADTQYF
V gene: TRBV5-5; CDR3 length: 17; clone size: few; J gene: TRBJ2-3; D gene: .; CDR3 DNA: TGTGCCAGCAGCCTTAGTGGGGGAGGGGGGATCACAGATACGCAGTATTTT; CDR3 protein: CASSLSGGGGITDTQYF
V gene: TRBV6-1; CDR3 length: 16; clone size: few; J gene: TRBJ2-2; D gene: .; CDR3 DNA: TGTGCCAGCAGTGACATGACGGGGGCGGAATTCGGGGAGCTGTTTTTT; CDR3 protein: CASSDMTGAEFGELFF
V gene: TRBV4-1; CDR3 length: 16; clone size: .; J gene: TRBJ2-3; D gene: .; CDR3 DNA: TGCGCCAGCAGCAACCATTACTCGGGGCGCACAGATACGCAGTATTTT; CDR3 protein: CASSNHYSGRTDTQYF
V gene: TRBV20-1; CDR3 length: 17; clone size: many; J gene: TRBJ2-5; D gene: .; CDR3 DNA: TGCAGTACCTCGCCCTCGCGGGGCGTGATAACCCCAAAGACCCAGTACTTC; CDR3 protein: CSTSPSRGVITPKTQYF
V gene: TRBV6-5; CDR3 length: 15; clone size: .; J gene: TRBJ2-5; D gene: TRBD2; CDR3 DNA: TGTGCCAGCAGTGTTAGCGGGGGGTCCCAAGAGACCCAGTACTTC; CDR3 protein: CASSVSGGSQETQYF
V gene: TRBV4-3; CDR3 length: 18; clone size: few; J gene: TRBJ2-1; D gene: TRBD2; CDR3 DNA: TGCGCCAGCAGCCAAGTTCTAGCGGGGGCCTTCACCTACAATGAGCAGTTCTTC; CDR3 protein: CASSQVLAGAFTYNEQFF
V gene: TRBV7-6; CDR3 length: 14; clone size: .; J gene: TRBJ2-5; D gene: TRBD2; CDR3 DNA: TGTGCCAGCAGCTTAAGGCGGGGGGAGAAGACCCAGTACTTC; CDR3 protein: CASSLRRGEKTQYF
V gene: TRBV18; CDR3 length: 20; clone size: many; J gene: TRBJ2-5; D gene: .; CDR3 DNA: TGTGCCAGCTCACCTCCACCGGGCCGAGGGTTTGTGGGGTACCAAGAGACCCAGTACTTC; CDR3 protein: CASSPPPGRGFVGYQETQYF
V gene: TRBV28; CDR3 length: 14; clone size: .; J gene: TRBJ1-6; D gene: .; CDR3 DNA: TGTGCCACCGGGACGGCCAGCTATAATTCACCCCTCCACTTT; CDR3 protein: CATGTASYNSPLHF
V gene: TRBV4-3; CDR3 length: 16; clone size: .; J gene: TRBJ1-2; D gene: .; CDR3 DNA: TGCGCCAGCAGCCAAGACTACAGGAGCTCTAACTATGGCTACACCTTC; CDR3 protein: CASSQDYRSSNYGYTF
V gene: TRBV7-9; CDR3 length: 12; clone size: few; J gene: TRBJ2-7; D gene: .; CDR3 DNA: TGTGCCAGCAGCCGGACCCCCTACGAGCAGTACTTC; CDR3 protein: CASSRTPYEQYF
V gene: TRBV10-3; CDR3 length: 15; clone size: few; J gene: TRBJ2-2; D gene: .; CDR3 DNA: TGTGCCATCGAAAATCAGGGGTCGAACACCGGGGAGCTGTTTTTT; CDR3 protein: CAIENQGSNTGELFF
V gene: TRBV9; CDR3 length: 14; clone size: .; J gene: TRBJ1-1; D gene: TRBD1; CDR3 DNA: TGTGCCAGCAGCGGGGGACAGGGTCTGTCTGAAGCTTTCTTT; CDR3 protein: CASSGGQGLSEAFF
V gene: TRBV4-1; CDR3 length: 14; clone size: .; J gene: TRBJ1-2; D gene: .; CDR3 DNA: TGCGCCAGCAGCCAACCGGGGGCCCGGTATGGCTACACCTTC; CDR3 protein: CASSQPGARYGYTF
V gene: TRBV28; CDR3 length: 14; clone size: few; J gene: TRBJ2-1; D gene: .; CDR3 DNA: TGTGCCAGCAGTTTACTCGGGACGGACAATGAGCAGTTCTTC; CDR3 protein: CASSLLGTDNEQFF
V gene: TRBV6-5; CDR3 length: 17; clone size: .; J gene: TRBJ2-5; D gene: .; CDR3 DNA: TGTGCCAGCAGTTACTCGGCCTCGGGGTCAATTCCTTTGACCCAGTACTTC; CDR3 protein: CASSYSASGSIPLTQYF
V gene: TRBV10-3; CDR3 length: 13; clone size: .; J gene: TRBJ1-1; D gene: .; CDR3 DNA: TGTGCCATCTCCGGATCGGGCGACACTGAAGCTTTCTTT; CDR3 protein: CAISGSGDTEAFF
V gene: TRBV7-2; CDR3 length: 14; clone size: .; J gene: TRBJ2-7; D gene: TRBD1; CDR3 DNA: TGTGCCAGCAGCCACCTGGGACAGGCCTACGAGCAGTACTTC; CDR3 protein: CASSHLGQAYEQYF
V gene: TRBV7-9; CDR3 length: 14; clone size: .; J gene: TRBJ1-3; D gene: .; CDR3 DNA: TGTGCCAGCAGCACCGACTGGGGTTGGAACACCATATATTTT; CDR3 protein: CASSTDWGWNTIYF
V gene: TRBV7-3; CDR3 length: 14; clone size: few; J gene: TRBJ2-7; D gene: TRBD2; CDR3 DNA: TGTGCCAGCAGCTTAGAATCGACTAGCGGCGAGCAGTACTTC; CDR3 protein: CASSLESTSGEQYF
V gene: TRBV6-2/TRBV6-3; CDR3 length: 15; clone size: .; J gene: TRBJ2-2; D gene: .; CDR3 DNA: TGTGCCAGCAGTTACTTAGGGGGAAGGGCCGGGGAGCTGTTTTTT; CDR3 protein: CASSYLGGRAGELFF
V gene: TRBV7-9; CDR3 length: 11; clone size: few; J gene: TRBJ1-1; D gene: .; CDR3 DNA: TGTGCCAGCAGCACGCGGACTGAAGCTTTCTTT; CDR3 protein: CASSTRTEAFF
V gene: TRBV9; CDR3 length: 14; clone size: .; J gene: TRBJ2-7; D gene: .; CDR3 DNA: TGTGCCAGCAGCGTAGGATCCATTTCCTACGAGCAGTACTTC; CDR3 protein: CASSVGSISYEQYF
V gene: TRBV11-2; CDR3 length: 16; clone size: .; J gene: TRBJ1-4; D gene: TRBD1; CDR3 DNA: TGTGCCAGCAGCGCTACCACAGGGGGCCATAATGAAAAACTGTTTTTT; CDR3 protein: CASSATTGGHNEKLFF
V gene: TRBV7-8; CDR3 length: 15; clone size: few; J gene: TRBJ2-7; D gene: .; CDR3 DNA: TGTGCCAGCAGCTTAGAGGCAGGGAGCTCCTACGAGCAGTACTTC; CDR3 protein: CASSLEAGSSYEQYF
V gene: TRBV13; CDR3 length: 14; clone size: few; J gene: TRBJ1-2; D gene: .; CDR3 DNA: TGTGCCAGCAGCTTAGGAGCGGGGGCAGCTGGCTACACCTTC; CDR3 protein: CASSLGAGAAGYTF
V gene: TRBV7-9; CDR3 length: 15; clone size: few; J gene: TRBJ2-1; D gene: TRBD2; CDR3 DNA: TGTGCCAGCAGCCCACCCAGCGGGGGGGACAATGAGCAGTTCTTC; CDR3 protein: CASSPPSGGDNEQFF
V gene: TRBV7-8; CDR3 length: 16; clone size: .; J gene: TRBJ1-2; D gene: .; CDR3 DNA: TGTGCCAGCAGCTTATCCTCCGGGACCGCGAACTATGGCTACACCTTC; CDR3 protein: CASSLSSGTANYGYTF
V gene: TRBV15; CDR3 length: 15; clone size: .; J gene: TRBJ1-5; D gene: TRBD1; CDR3 DNA: TGTGCCACCAGCAGAGGGACAGGGCCGAATCAGCCCCAGCATTTT; CDR3 protein: CATSRGTGPNQPQHF
V gene: TRBV15; CDR3 length: 15; clone size: many; J gene: TRBJ1-5; D gene: .; CDR3 DNA: TGTGCCACCAGCAGAGGGAGGGGGAGCAATCAGCCCCAGCATTTT; CDR3 protein: CATSRGRGSNQPQHF
V gene: TRBV12-3/TRBV12-4; CDR3 length: 14; clone size: many; J gene: TRBJ2-1; D gene: TRBD1; CDR3 DNA: TGTGCCAGCAGTTTGGGGCAGGGGGTCAATGAGCAGTTCTTC; CDR3 protein: CASSLGQGVNEQFF
V gene: TRBV20-1; CDR3 length: 12; clone size: many; J gene: TRBJ2-2; D gene: .; CDR3 DNA: TGCAGTGCCAAGGATTGGACCGGGGAGCTGTTTTTT; CDR3 protein: CSAKDWTGELFF
V gene: TRBV7-9; CDR3 length: 16; clone size: .; J gene: TRBJ2-7; D gene: TRBD1; CDR3 DNA: TGTGCCAGCAGCGCCTCCGGGACAGGGGCCACCTACGAGCAGTACTTC; CDR3 protein: CASSASGTGATYEQYF
V gene: TRBV7-9; CDR3 length: 12; clone size: many; J gene: TRBJ1-1; D gene: .; CDR3 DNA: TGTGCCAGCAGTAGGCTGAACACTGAAGCTTTCTTT; CDR3 protein: CASSRLNTEAFF
V gene: TRBV6-5; CDR3 length: 16; clone size: many; J gene: TRBJ2-5; D gene: .; CDR3 DNA: TGTGCCAGCAGTTACTCTTCCCGACACACGGGCGGGACCCAGTACTTC; CDR3 protein: CASSYSSRHTGGTQYF
V gene: TRBV7-9; CDR3 length: 17; clone size: few; J gene: TRBJ1-1; D gene: TRBD1; CDR3 DNA: TGTGCCAGCAGCTCAGTATTACCGGGACAGGGGGACACTGAAGCTTTCTTT; CDR3 protein: CASSSVLPGQGDTEAFF
V gene: TRBV2; CDR3 length: 14; clone size: many; J gene: TRBJ2-1; D gene: .; CDR3 DNA: TGTGCCAGCCTCGCCCTGAGCTCCTACAATGAGCAGTTCTTC; CDR3 protein: CASLALSSYNEQFF